The 2 T cell receptor beta chains below come from one sample, sequenced in a study of blood T cell repertoires in COVID-19. Only in-frame clones appear in the TCRdb table, and some are missing; sequencing was by immunoSEQ multiplex PCR. Of 200,000 to 300,000 clones listed, 70% to 90% are singletons. The sample was peripheral blood. Every receptor here comes from a human donor in a cohort sampled during active COVID-19.

CDR3: CATSRDPVEGEGYTF. The CDR3 DNA reads TGTGCCACCAGCAGAGACCCCGTTGAGGGGGAGGGCTACACCTTC. The chain couples TRBV15 to TRBJ1-2, with D tentatively TRBD1 (6 bases). Trimming stripped 0 bases from V and 8 bases from J, with 16 bases between. Germline CDR1 is LNHNV and CDR2 is YYDKDF (reference sequence). The CDR3 loop spans 15 amino acids.

The chain joins TRBV19 to TRBJ2-5, with 9 nucleotides matching TRBD1. The V and J ends lost 0 bases and 4 bases, in that order; junction bases with no gene match: 6. From germline, CDR1 is LNHDA and CDR2 SQIVND (reference sequence). This CDR3 has 16 residues. CDR3 DNA sequence: TGTGCCAGTAGTATAGATGGGACAGGGAATGGAGAGACCCAGTACTTC. It yields the protein CASSIDGTGNGETQYF.